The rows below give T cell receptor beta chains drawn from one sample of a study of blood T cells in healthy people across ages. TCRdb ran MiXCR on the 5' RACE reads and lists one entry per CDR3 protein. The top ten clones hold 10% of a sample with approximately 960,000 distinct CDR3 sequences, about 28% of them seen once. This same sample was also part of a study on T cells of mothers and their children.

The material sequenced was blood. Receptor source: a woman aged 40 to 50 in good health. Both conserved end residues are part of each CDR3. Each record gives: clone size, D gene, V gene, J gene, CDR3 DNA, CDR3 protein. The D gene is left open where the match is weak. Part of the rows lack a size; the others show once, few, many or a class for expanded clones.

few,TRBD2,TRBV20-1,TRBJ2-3,TGCAGTGCTAGAAGCTTAGCGGGACTCACAGATACGCAGTATTTT,CSARSLAGLTDTQYF
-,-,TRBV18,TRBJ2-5,TGTGCCAGCTCACCTGAGATGGAGACCCAGTACTTC,CASSPEMETQYF
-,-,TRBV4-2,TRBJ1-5,TGTGCCAGCAGCCAAGAGGGGGGGGCACAGCCCCAGCATTTT,CASSQEGGAQPQHF
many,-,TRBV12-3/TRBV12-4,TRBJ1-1,TGTGCCAGCCGACTGGGGAACACTGAAGCTTTCTTT,CASRLGNTEAFF
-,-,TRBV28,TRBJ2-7,TGTGCCAGCAATCCGGGGTACTACGAGCAGTACTTC,CASNPGYYEQYF
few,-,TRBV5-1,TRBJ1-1,TGCGCCACCGCGACCCTAGACAGGAGGGGCGAAGCTTTCTTT,CATATLDRRGEAFF
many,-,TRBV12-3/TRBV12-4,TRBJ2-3,TGTGCCAGCAGTTTGGTGGGGCAGGGTGATACGCAGTATTTT,CASSLVGQGDTQYF
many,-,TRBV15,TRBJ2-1,TGTGCCACCAGCAGAGCTCTACAGGGTGCGGGCTACAATGAGCAGTTCTTC,CATSRALQGAGYNEQFF
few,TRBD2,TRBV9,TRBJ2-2,TGTGCCAGCAGCGTAGAGGTAGCGGGGACCGGGGAGCTGTTTTTT,CASSVEVAGTGELFF
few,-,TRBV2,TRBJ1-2,TGTGCCAGCGCCCGTGGACAAACCGCTAACTATGGCTACACCTTC,CASARGQTANYGYTF
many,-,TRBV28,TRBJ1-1,TGTGCCAGCAGTTTCCTAGCTGAAGCTTTCTTT,CASSFLAEAFF
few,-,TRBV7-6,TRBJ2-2,TGTGCCAGCAGCTTACTAGGAGTTACCGGGGAGCTGTTTTTT,CASSLLGVTGELFF
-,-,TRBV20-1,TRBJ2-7,TGCAGTGCTAACAGAAGCGGGTGGTCCTACGAGCAGTACTTC,CSANRSGWSYEQYF
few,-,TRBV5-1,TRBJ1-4,TGCGCCAGCAGCTTAGGGACACTGACTAATGAAAAACTGTTTTTT,CASSLGTLTNEKLFF
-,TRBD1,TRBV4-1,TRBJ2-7,TGCGCCAGCAGCCAGGACAGGGGGCACGAGCAGTACTTC,CASSQDRGHEQYF
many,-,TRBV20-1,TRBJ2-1,TGCAGTGCGAGACGCGGGGGCGGCTATGAGCAGTTCTTC,CSARRGGGYEQFF
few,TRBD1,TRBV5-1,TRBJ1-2,TGCGCCAGCAGCTTGGCCCCTGACCAGGGGGTGCGAGGCTACACCTTC,CASSLAPDQGVRGYTF
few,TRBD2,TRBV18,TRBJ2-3,TGTGCCAGCTCACCACTGACTAGCGGGGCCCGGGATACGCAGTATTTT,CASSPLTSGARDTQYF
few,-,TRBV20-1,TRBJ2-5,TGCAGTGCTAGAGATGGGCAGACCCCAAGAGAGACCCAGTACTTC,CSARDGQTPRETQYF
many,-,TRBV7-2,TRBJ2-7,TGTGCCAGCAGCTTAGAGACATTCTCCTACGAGCAGTACTTC,CASSLETFSYEQYF
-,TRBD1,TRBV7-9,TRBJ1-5,TGTGCCAGCAGCCCCGCGGGCAGGGGGCCCGATCAGCCCCAGCATTTT,CASSPAGRGPDQPQHF
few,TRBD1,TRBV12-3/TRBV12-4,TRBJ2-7,TGTGCCAGCAGCACCTGGACAGGGAAGATCTACGAGCAGTACTTC,CASSTWTGKIYEQYF
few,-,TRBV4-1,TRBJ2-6,TGCGCCAGCAGCCAGGGTACAGGGACTGGGGCCAACGTCCTGACTTTC,CASSQGTGTGANVLTF
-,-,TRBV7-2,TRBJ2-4,TGTGCCAGCAGCCTCATCTCCTACGGGCAGTACTTC,CASSLISYGQYF
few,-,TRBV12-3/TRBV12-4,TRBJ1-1,TGTGCCAGCAGACCAACAGGTGGCCTGAACACTGAAGCTTTCTTT,CASRPTGGLNTEAFF
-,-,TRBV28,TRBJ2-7,TGTGCCAGCAGATCCAACGCGCAGGGCGACGAGCAGTACTTC,CASRSNAQGDEQYF
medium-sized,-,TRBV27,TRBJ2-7,TGTGCCAGCAGTTTCTCCAGGGTGTACGAGCAGTACTTC,CASSFSRVYEQYF
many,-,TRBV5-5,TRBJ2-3,TGTGCCAGCAGGGAGGGACTTAGCACAGATACGCAGTATTTT,CASREGLSTDTQYF
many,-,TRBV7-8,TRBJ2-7,TGTGCCAGCAGCTTGGGGGGTCTGGGTTCGTTGTACGAGCAGTACTTC,CASSLGGLGSLYEQYF
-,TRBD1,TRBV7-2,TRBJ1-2,TGTGCCAGCAGCACACCACGTAAGGGGGCCCATGGCTACACCTTC,CASSTPRKGAHGYTF
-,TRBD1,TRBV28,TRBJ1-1,TGTGCCAGCAGTTCCAACAGGGGGCTTTACACTGAAGCTTTCTTT,CASSSNRGLYTEAFF
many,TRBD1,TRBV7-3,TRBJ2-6,TGTGCCAGCAGCTCGCTGGGACAGGGGGTCACTGGGGCCAACGTCCTGACTTTC,CASSSLGQGVTGANVLTF
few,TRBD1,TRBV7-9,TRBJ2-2,TGTGCCAGCAGCCCTCGGGCAGGGGGCGTGGGGGAGCTGTTTTTT,CASSPRAGGVGELFF
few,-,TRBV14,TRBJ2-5,TGTGCCAGCAGCCAAAGTGGGGACCAAGAGACCCAGTACTTC,CASSQSGDQETQYF
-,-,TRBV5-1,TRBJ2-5,TGCGCCAGCAGTTTGAATCCCGGGGGCCAAGAGACCCAGTACTTC,CASSLNPGGQETQYF
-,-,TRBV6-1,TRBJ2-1,TGTGCCGGAAATAATAGACCCTACAATGAGCAGTTCTTC,CAGNNRPYNEQFF